This T cell receptor (beta chain) was observed in a study of shared clonotypes between healthy human individuals. Authors' methods: There were no quality scores in the junction-only immunoSEQ sequences, so filtering differed. TCRdb keeps only in-frame clones here, not all; method: immunoSEQ multiplex PCR. That table furnishes V, J and clone size, whereas the DNA furnished D and trimming. The sample has 2.5 million or so clones; approximately 90% are singletons. General observations from the study: As a rule, naive subsets had a larger estimated richness than memory subsets.

Nashville, Tennessee was home to all donors, each a Caucasian adult. On this clone itself: The antigen is unknown.

Germline values: CDR1 MGHDK, CDR2 SYGVNS. After removal of 8 bases from V and 0 bases from J, the junction contained 10 bases not matched to a gene. This CDR3 is 15 amino acids long. Sequenced: naive CD4+ T cells sorted from blood. Subset: CD45RA+ positively selected. This chain joins TRBV25-1 and TRBJ2-7; 7 bases are a match to TRBD1. This clonotype was obtained from a man aged 18-30 years in good health. CDR3 protein: CASGEDRASSYEQYF. The CDR3 DNA reads TGTGCCAGCGGGGAAGACAGGGCTAGCTCCTACGAGCAGTACTTC.